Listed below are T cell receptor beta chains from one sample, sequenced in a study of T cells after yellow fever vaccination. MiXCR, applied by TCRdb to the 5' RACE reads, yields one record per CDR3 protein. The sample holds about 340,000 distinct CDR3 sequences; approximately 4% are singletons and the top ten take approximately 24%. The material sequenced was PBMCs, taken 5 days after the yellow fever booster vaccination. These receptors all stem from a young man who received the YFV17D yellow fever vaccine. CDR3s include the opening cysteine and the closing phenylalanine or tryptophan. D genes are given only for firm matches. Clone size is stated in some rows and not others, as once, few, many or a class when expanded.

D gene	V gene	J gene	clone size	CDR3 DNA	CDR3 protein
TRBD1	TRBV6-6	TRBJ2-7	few	TGTGCCAGCAGTCCCGGTAGGGGGCCCTCCTACGAGCAGTACTTC	CASSPGRGPSYEQYF
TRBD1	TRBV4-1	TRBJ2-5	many	TGCGCCAGCAGCCAAGGCCTTACGGACAGGCAAGAGACCCAGTACTTC	CASSQGLTDRQETQYF
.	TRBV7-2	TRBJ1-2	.	TGTGCCAGCAGCCGTTCCCGCGGTGTTTATGGCTACACCTTC	CASSRSRGVYGYTF
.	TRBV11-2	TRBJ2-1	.	TGTGCCAGCAGCCCCCAGTGGAGGTACAATGAGCAGTTCTTC	CASSPQWRYNEQFF
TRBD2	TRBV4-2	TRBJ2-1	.	TGTGCCAGCAGCCAAGAGGGGTATAGCGGGGCGGAGCAGTTCTTC	CASSQEGYSGAEQFF
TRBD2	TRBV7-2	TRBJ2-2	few	TGTGCCAGCAGCCGACTAGCGGGGGGGCCCCGAGGCACCGGGGAGCTGTTTTTT	CASSRLAGGPRGTGELFF
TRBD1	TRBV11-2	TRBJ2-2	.	TGTGCCAGCAGCTTTGGTGAACCGGGACAGGGGACGACCGGGGAGCTGTTTTTT	CASSFGEPGQGTTGELFF
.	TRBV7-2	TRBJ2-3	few	TGTGCCAGCAGCTTAGGACCCTCCAGCACAGATACGCAGTATTTT	CASSLGPSSTDTQYF
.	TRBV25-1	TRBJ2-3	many	TGTGCCAGCAGTGACCCAGGGACAGCGGGAGATACGCAGTATTTT	CASSDPGTAGDTQYF
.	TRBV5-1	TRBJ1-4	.	TGCGCCAGCAGCTTCGGCAGGGGATATAATGAAAAACTGTTTTTT	CASSFGRGYNEKLFF
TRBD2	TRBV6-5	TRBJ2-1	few	TGTGCCAGCAGTTACTCCCTAGCGGGGTTCTCAACCTACAATGAGCAGTTCTTC	CASSYSLAGFSTYNEQFF
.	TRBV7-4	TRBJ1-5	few	TGTGCCAGCAGCTCCCTCGATAGCAATCAGCCCCAGCATTTT	CASSSLDSNQPQHF
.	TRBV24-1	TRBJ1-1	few	TGTGCCACCAGTGATTCTGGTGTCGTGAACACTGAAGCTTTCTTT	CATSDSGVVNTEAFF
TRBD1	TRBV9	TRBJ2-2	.	TGTGCCAGCAGCCCACGGACAGGGATGAACACCGGGGAGCTGTTTTTT	CASSPRTGMNTGELFF
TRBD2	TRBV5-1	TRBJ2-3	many	TGCGCCAGCACCGACTCGAGACTAGCGGGCACAGATACGCAGTATTTT	CASTDSRLAGTDTQYF
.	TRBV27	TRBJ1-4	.	TGTGCCAGCAGTTCTCGAACGACAGGATTTAATGAAAAACTGTTTTTT	CASSSRTTGFNEKLFF
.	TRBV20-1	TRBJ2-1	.	TGCAGTGCTAGATCAAGCCGGGGCCCCCACAATGAGCAGTTCTTC	CSARSSRGPHNEQFF
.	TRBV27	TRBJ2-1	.	TGTGCCACCGGGGCACCGGGACTCATCGTCAATGAGCAGTTCTTC	CATGAPGLIVNEQFF